The 19 T cell receptor beta chains below were found in one sample sequenced in a study of T-cell memory formation after mild COVID-19 (dated by TCRdb to the early 2020s). Libraries were constructed by 5' RACE. The data were produced on an Illumina NovaSeq 6000. Using fastp at Q25 and MiXCR, TCRdb reprocessed the public reads and kept productive beta chains. Each CDR3 protein appears once, grouped with its most common genes and DNA. In this sample the table shows under 300,000 distinct CDR3 sequences, around 16% of which occur a single time. Together, the top ten hold around 23% of the sample. Sequenced input: PBMCs or a T cell subset sorted from them (not recorded which). The origin of the receptors is a young man who had mild COVID-19 (a few samples of this study predate the infection). The sample titles of this study are shuffled in the database, so cell type and time point are left out; the donor was told from shared clones.

There are a few counts of this clonotype. The V gene is TRBV7-9, the J gene TRBJ2-7; no reliable D call. Germline values: CDR1 SEHNR, CDR2 FQNEAQ (reference sequence). The length of the CDR3 is 15 residues. Trimming shortened V by 5 bases and J by 0 bases, and 14 bases separated the two germline ends. CDR3 sequence: CASSPVQRSSYEQYV. The CDR3 nucleotides are TGTGCCAGCAGCCCGGTTCAGAGAAGCTCCTACGAGCAGTACGTC.

There are a few counts of this clonotype. The chain is built from TRBV11-2 and TRBJ1-1; 8 bases are a match to TRBD1. Germline CDR1 is SGHAT and CDR2 is FQNNGV. The junction had 3 bases not matched to a gene; V was cut back by 6 bases and J by 3 bases. CDR3 length: 13 residues. CDR3: CASRDRGYTEAFF. For the CDR3, the DNA is TGTGCCAGCAGAGACAGGGGATACACTGAAGCTTTCTTT. The whole variable domain, filled in from reference TRBV11-2 and TRBJ1-1, reads EAGVAQSPRYKIIEKRQSVAFWCNPISGHATLYWYQQILGQGPKLLIQFQNNGVVDDSQLPKDRFSAERLKGVDSTLKIQPAKLEDSAVYLCASRDRGYTEAFFGQGTRLTVV.

The genes are TRBV6-5 and TRBJ1-2, with D perhaps matching TRBD1 (6 bases). This CDR3 is built from 15 residues. The germline V gene has CDR1 MNHEY and CDR2 SVGAGI. Trimming removed 6 bases at V and 8 bases at J, with 22 bases between. The CDR3 spells CASSSGRVGGGGYTF. Written as DNA, the CDR3 is TGTGCCAGCAGCTCGGGGAGGGTAGGGGGAGGAGGCTACACCTTC.

The V gene is TRBV7-2, the J gene TRBJ2-1; tentative D call: TRBD2 (6 bases). Trimming took off 8 bases at V and 0 bases at J, with 14 bases between the two ends. Germline assignment: CDR1 SGHTA and CDR2 FQGNSA. The CDR3 has 15 amino acids. CDR3 protein: CASGRRGPSYNEQFF. The CDR3 DNA follows: TGTGCCAGCGGTCGGCGGGGCCCCTCCTACAATGAGCAGTTCTTC.

This clonotype came up many times. The J gene is TRBJ2-1, the V gene TRBV7-2; D might be TRBD2 (6 bases). Germline values: CDR1 SGHTA, CDR2 FQGNSA. This CDR3 is built from 13 residues. Trimming stripped 7 bases from V and 8 bases from J, with 15 bases between. CDR3 bases: TGTGCCAGCATGGCCGGCGGGGTCGATGAGCAGTTCTTC. Translation: CASMAGGVDEQFF.

V is TRBV5-1 and J is TRBJ2-4; D is undetermined. This CDR3 contains 17 residues. V was clipped by 0 bases and J by 0 bases, with 13 bases between them. Germline CDR1 is SGHRS and CDR2 is YFSETQ. Here the CDR3 reads CASSLGRLVGAKNIQYF. In DNA form, the CDR3 reads TGCGCCAGCAGCTTGGGACGGCTCGTTGGAGCCAAAAACATTCAGTACTTC.

This clonotype was seen a few times. The chain joins TRBV7-9 to TRBJ2-7; D remains unclear. V lost 3 bases to trimming and J lost 1 base, with 10 bases between them. This CDR3 has 14 amino acids. CDR1 SEHNR and CDR2 FQNEAQ come from the germline V gene (reference sequence). CDR3 sequence: CASSFDIASYEQYF. CDR3 in DNA: TGTGCCAGCAGCTTTGACATCGCATCCTACGAGCAGTACTTC.

The chain combines TRBV10-3 with TRBJ1-1, with D perhaps matching TRBD1 (5 bases). V was cut by 5 bases and J by 4 bases, with 14 bases left in between. The CDR3 is made up of 14 amino acids. Germline values: CDR1 ENHRY, CDR2 SYGVKD. The CDR3 spells CAISSGTLPTEAFF. The CDR3 nucleotides read TGTGCCATCAGTTCCGGGACCCTCCCCACTGAAGCTTTCTTT.

The sample holds a few counts of this clonotype. The CDR3 loop reads CASSQDKRSTDTQYF. CDR3 nucleotide sequence: TGTGCCAGCAGCCAAGATAAGCGCAGCACAGATACGCAGTATTTT. The chain links TRBV4-2 to TRBJ2-3; D is ambiguous. Germline CDR1 is LGHNA and CDR2 is YNFKEQ. The germline V and J ends were trimmed by 0 bases and 0 bases, with 7 bases remaining between them. The CDR3 runs to 15 residues.

The rearrangement links TRBV5-1 to TRBJ2-3; 15 bases match TRBD2. Germline CDR1 is SGHRS and CDR2 is YFSETQ. After removal of 0 bases from V and 4 bases from J, the junction contained 6 bases not matched to a gene. The CDR3 has 18 amino acids. CDR3 loop: CASSLGGLAGGRPDTQYF. The CDR3 nucleotides read TGCGCCAGCAGCTTGGGAGGACTAGCGGGGGGGAGACCAGATACGCAGTATTTT.

The chain couples TRBV3-1 to TRBJ1-2, with 10 bases aligning to TRBD1. V gave up 7 bases and J gave up 4 bases; unmatched junction bases: 12. The CDR3 spans 16 residues. Per the germline V gene, CDR1 is LGHDT and CDR2 is YNNKEL (reference sequence). The CDR3 nucleotides read TGTGCCAGCAACCGACAGGGGGCTGACCCTGGCTATGGCTACACCTTC. The encoded protein is CASNRQGADPGYGYTF.

This clonotype was observed a few times. V usage is TRBV12-3 or TRBV12-4 and J usage is TRBJ1-2; 9 bases are shared with TRBD1. The length of the CDR3 is 15 residues. The V and J ends lost 7 bases and 7 bases, in that order; junction bases with no gene match: 13. This CDR3 is CASNGQGSSMVGYTF. DNA for the CDR3: TGTGCCAGCAATGGACAGGGGTCTTCTATGGTTGGCTACACCTTC.

This clonotype has more than one count but fewer than ten. This chain connects TRBV24-1 to TRBJ1-2, with D hard to call. V dropped 0 bases and J dropped 1 base, with 5 bases sitting between them. Germline CDR1 KGHDR, CDR2 SFDVKD. The CDR3 length is 14 residues. The CDR3 bases are TGTGCCACCAGTGATTTGGTTCATAACTATGGCTACACCTTC. It encodes CATSDLVHNYGYTF.

This chain links TRBV11-2 with TRBJ2-5; TRBD2 matches at 12 bases. Germline V gives CDR1 SGHAT, CDR2 FQNNGV. The junction had 5 bases not matched to a gene; V was cut back by 4 bases and J by 5 bases. The CDR3 loop spans 15 amino acids. For the CDR3, the DNA is TGTGCCAGCAGCTCCAGACTAGCGGGGGTGGAGACCCAGTACTTC. Its translation: CASSSRLAGVETQYF.

The gene calls are TRBV29-1 and TRBJ2-3; no definite D call. V lost 4 bases and J 1 base, leaving 9 bases between the germline ends. The length of the CDR3 is 13 residues. Per germline, CDR1 SQVTM and CDR2 ANQGSEA. The CDR3 sequence is CSVVKAGTDTQYF. The CDR3 coding sequence is TGCAGCGTTGTAAAGGCCGGCACAGATACGCAGTATTTT.

J is TRBJ1-2 and V is TRBV12-3 or TRBV12-4; tentatively, D is TRBD1 (5 bases). The ends were cut back, 5 bases at V and 1 base at J, with 23 bases in the middle. CDR3 length equals 18 residues. DNA for the CDR3: TGTGCCAGCAGTAATTTTAACAAGAGGGGTTTAGGTAACTATGGCTACACCTTC. Its protein is CASSNFNKRGLGNYGYTF.

The gene calls are TRBV27 and TRBJ1-4; 10 positions match TRBD1. Germline V gives CDR1 MNHEY, CDR2 SMNVEV (reference sequence). CDR3 length equals 13 residues. Unmatched junction bases numbered 8, after V lost 6 bases and J lost 13 bases. The CDR3 coding sequence is TGTGCCAGCAGCCCGGGACAGGGGCTGAGACTGTTTTTT. This encodes CASSPGQGLRLFF.

This clonotype was observed a few times. V gene TRBV7-2 combines with J gene TRBJ2-7, with a possible D match to TRBD1 (6 bases). V lost 5 bases and J lost 6, with 8 bases in between. Germline V gene lookup returns CDR1 SGHTA and CDR2 FQGNSA. The CDR3 totals 11 residues. CDR3 in amino acids: CASSPRGEQYF. The CDR3 coding sequence is TGTGCCAGCAGCCCCAGGGGCGAGCAGTACTTC.

The table lists this clonotype with a few counts. V and J are TRBV6-5 and TRBJ2-3, with D perhaps matching TRBD1 or TRBD2 (6 bases each). Per the germline V gene, CDR1 is MNHEY and CDR2 is SVGAGI. There are 14 residues in the CDR3. Trimming stripped 0 bases from V and 4 bases from J, with 8 bases between. CDR3 amino acids: CASSYSEGADTQYF. The CDR3 nucleotides are TGTGCCAGCAGTTACTCGGAGGGGGCAGATACGCAGTATTTT.